This T cell receptor beta chain was obtained from a study of cytomegalovirus exposure and HLA in healthy donors. In the study overall: In an early release, HLA-typed donors contributed 80 million to 95 million unique TCR sequences. Study-level findings and limits: Per a prior analysis, the majority of TCR beta V segments were productive roughly 87% or roughly 30% of the time. HLA restriction was apparent for most CMV-associated TCR beta chains in a later analysis.

Germline values: CDR1 SGHTA, CDR2 FQGTGA. The CDR3 has 15 amino acids. J lost 4 bases, V lost 6 bases, and 9 bases had no gene match. As to this clone: Its antigen is not known.

The PCR employed 60 Vbeta primers together with 13 Jbeta primers. The repertoire was sequenced with immunoSEQ multiplex PCR; TCRdb's copy has only in-frame clones and lacks some. The sample consists of approximately 120,000 clones, around 79% of them appearing once. The sequenced sample consisted of PBMCs. The chain recombines TRBV7-3 with TRBJ2-3; TRBD1 matches at 8 bases. The origin of this receptor is a woman aged 40 to 49 in good health and CMV-seronegative. The CDR3 nucleotides read TGTGCCAGCAGTTTCCAGGGGGCCTCGGCAGATACGCAGTATTTT. Encoded protein: CASSFQGASADTQYF.